These 7 T cell receptor beta chains were sequenced from one sample in a study of post-analysis software for immune sequencing data (dated by TCRdb to between 2014 and 2017). Findings and caveats that apply to the study as a whole: Patients showed significantly higher frequencies than controls for about five TRBV segments, among them TRBV5-6, TRBV5-1 and TRBV20-1.

These TCRs are of unknown antigen specificity. Library prep was done by PCR. The listed sequencing device is Illumina HiSeq 2500. To reduce PCR and sequencing biases, unique molecular identifiers were built into the TCR beta cDNA libraries. TCRdb itself trimmed the public reads at Q25 with fastp, ran MiXCR and retained productive beta chains. Records with the same CDR3 protein are collapsed into one entry carrying the most frequent genes and DNA. This sample holds fewer than 900,000 distinct CDR3 sequences; roughly 50% were observed only once. In total, the top ten clones hold 4.9% of the sample. The sequenced material came from blood. These receptors were taken from a girl under 18 with multiple sclerosis.

The genes are TRBV12-3 or TRBV12-4 and TRBJ2-1, with 14 bases aligning to TRBD2. V was pared by 5 bases and J by 3 bases, with 6 bases of the junction left unmatched. The CDR3 length is 17 residues. CDR3 in DNA: TGTGCCAGCAGTCCGACTAGCGGGAGGGCCGTCTACAATGAGCAGTTCTTC. The encoded protein is CASSPTSGRAVYNEQFF.

In its sample, this clonotype was seen many times. The V and J genes are TRBV2 and TRBJ1-5, with D tentatively TRBD1 (5 bases). V gave up 6 bases and J gave up 5 bases, with 11 bases separating them. The germline CDR1 and CDR2 sequences are SNHLY and FYNNEI. The CDR3 loop spans 13 amino acids. The CDR3 region is CASSGTGHQPQHF. CDR3 DNA: TGTGCCAGCAGCGGGACGGGTCATCAGCCCCAGCATTTT. The full variable domain, in which reference TRBV2 and TRBJ1-5 provide the parts outside the CDR3, is EPEVTQTPSHQVTQMGQEVILRCVPISNHLYFYWYRQILGQKVEFLVSFYNNEISEKSEIFDDQFSVERPDGSNFTLKIRSTKLEDSAMYFCASSGTGHQPQHFGDGTRLSIL.

V and J are TRBV12-3 or TRBV12-4 and TRBJ1-2, with TRBD1 as a possible D gene (6 bases). The CDR3 length is 13 residues. Trimming removed 5 bases from V and 8 bases from J, with 15 bases in between. CDR3 nucleotide sequence: TGTGCCAGCAGTGTGAAGGGGGAGTGGGGCTACACCTTC. Protein: CASSVKGEWGYTF.

This clonotype was counted at least ten times. DNA of the CDR3: TGTGCCAGCAGCTTAAGCCCAGATACGCAGTATTTT. Amino acids: CASSLSPDTQYF. The V gene is TRBV12-3 or TRBV12-4, the J gene TRBJ2-3, with no clear D. V was cut by 6 bases and J by 4 bases, with 8 bases left in between. The CDR3 is 12 residues long.

V gene TRBV20-1 combines with J gene TRBJ1-4; D is perhaps TRBD1 (6 bases). Trimming removed 7 bases from V and 13 bases from J, with 25 bases in between. Per germline, CDR1 DFQATT and CDR2 SNEGSKA (reference sequence). The CDR3 length is 14 residues. The CDR3 loop reads CSGVRGGPMSGLFF. The CDR3 DNA reads TGCAGTGGAGTCCGGGGGGGGCCCATGAGTGGACTGTTTTTT.

This clonotype came up a few times. The chain links TRBV4-1 to TRBJ1-2; D may be TRBD1 (5 bases). CDR1 and CDR2 from the germline V gene are MGHRA and YSYEKL. V lost 2 bases to trimming and J lost 6 bases, with 10 bases between them. The CDR3 consists of 13 residues. Written as DNA, the CDR3 is TGCGCCAGCAGCCAACAGCAGGGTGATGGCTACACCTTC. Translated: CASSQQQGDGYTF.

The chain links TRBV10-2 to TRBJ2-7; D perhaps matches TRBD1 (5 bases). The germline CDR1 and CDR2 sequences are WSHSY and SAAADI. The CDR3 sequence is 14 residues long. Trimming cost V 0 bases and J 2 bases, with 8 bases left between them. CDR3 protein: CASSESWGPYEQYF. The CDR3 region has the DNA TGCGCCAGCAGTGAGTCGTGGGGCCCCTACGAGCAGTACTTC.